These 24 T cell receptor beta chains originate from one sample sequenced in a study of T cell clones after liver transplantation. The method was immunoSEQ multiplex PCR; TCRdb's version includes in-frame clones alone and lacks a portion of them. The data show more than 45,000 clones, 70% to 80% seen once. The input for sequencing was CD4+ T cells from blood, taken at the roughly 15-month timepoint. These TCRs come from a human patient who received a liver transplant. The graft donor may have given rise to some T cells.

The gene calls are TRBV29-1 and TRBJ2-3, with 12 bases lining up with TRBD2. Trimming cost V 4 bases and J 4 bases; bases outside gene matches: 15. The CDR3 sequence is 18 residues long. The germline V gene encodes CDR1 SQVTM and CDR2 ANQGSEA. Here the CDR3 DNA reads TGCAGCGTTGTACGGCTAGCGGGGGGGCTGGGTGTAGCAGATACGCAGTATTTT. Its protein is CSVVRLAGGLGVADTQYF.

The count of this clone is one. The CDR3 here is CASSEGGTALRGNMDTF. The CDR3 DNA is TGTGCCAGCAGTGAAGGCGGGACAGCACTAAGGGGAAACATGGACACCTTC. The chain joins TRBV6-1 to TRBJ1-2; 7 bases agree with TRBD1. Per the germline V gene, CDR1 is MNHNS and CDR2 is SASEGT. The V and J ends lost 1 base and 12 bases, in that order; junction bases with no gene match: 20. This CDR3 is built from 17 residues.

This chain uses TRBV4-1 with TRBJ2-1; D remains unclear. Trimming cost V 1 base and J 6 bases, with 22 bases left between them. The length of the CDR3 is 18 residues. Per germline, CDR1 MGHRA and CDR2 YSYEKL. Here the CDR3 reads CASSQVDLGFKGSNEQFF. In DNA, the CDR3 is TGCGCCAGCAGCCAAGTAGACCTAGGGTTTAAAGGTTCCAATGAGCAGTTCTTC.

The chain joins TRBV30 to TRBJ1-5; D is unresolved. Per the germline V gene, CDR1 is GTSNPN and CDR2 is SVGIG (reference sequence). Trimming stripped 1 base from V and 4 bases from J, with 8 bases between. This CDR3 spans 13 amino acids. The CDR3 nucleotides are TGTGCCTGGAGTGATCAGAAAAATCAGCCCCAGCATTTT. Protein: CAWSDQKNQPQHF.

This clone has just a few counts. The J gene is TRBJ2-3, the V gene TRBV30; 8 bases agree with TRBD2. The germline CDR1 and CDR2 sequences are GTSNPN and SVGIG (reference sequence). The length of the CDR3 is 13 residues. The V and J ends lost 5 bases and 6 bases, in that order; junction bases with no gene match: 7. CDR3 nucleotides: TGTGCCTGGGGGAAGCGGGAGAGGGATACGCAGTATTTT. This gives the protein CAWGKRERDTQYF.

V gene TRBV9 combines with J gene TRBJ2-5; TRBD1 agrees at 7 bases. This CDR3 region has 15 residues. Trimming cost V 0 bases and J 4 bases; bases outside gene matches: 6. CDR1 and CDR2 from the germline V gene are SGDLS and YYNGEE. CDR3 sequence (DNA): TGTGCCAGCAGCGTAGAGCCAGGGGGTGGAGAGACCCAGTACTTC. The encoded protein is CASSVEPGGGETQYF.

This chain connects TRBV27 to TRBJ1-1; possibly TRBD1 for D (5 bases). CDR3 size: 14 residues. V was trimmed by 5 bases and J by 0 bases, leaving 10 bases between them. The germline V gene has CDR1 MNHEY and CDR2 SMNVEV (reference sequence). CDR3 amino acids: CASSRGDLNTEAFF. The CDR3 nucleotides are TGTGCCAGCAGTCGGGGGGATTTGAACACTGAAGCTTTCTTT.

This sequence joins TRBV6-6 and TRBJ1-3; D is unresolved. The CDR3 runs to 12 residues. The V and J ends lost 0 bases and 6 bases respectively, with 3 bases between them. Germline-derived CDR1 and CDR2 are MNHNY and SVGAGI (reference sequence). CDR3 nucleotides: TGTGCCAGCAGTTACTCGGAAAACACCATATATTTT. Its protein product is CASSYSENTIYF.

The V call is TRBV7-8, the J call TRBJ2-5; D gene ambiguous. This CDR3 contains 13 residues. V shed 5 bases and J shed 5 bases, with 12 bases lying between them. The germline gives CDR1 SGHVS, CDR2 FQNEAQ. The CDR3 loop reads CASSPSSWETQYF. For the CDR3, the DNA is TGTGCCAGCAGCCCATCGAGTTGGGAGACCCAGTACTTC.

The V call is TRBV20-1, the J call TRBJ1-1; 9 bases line up with TRBD1. CDR1 and CDR2 (germline): DFQATT, SNEGSKA (reference sequence). The CDR3 length is 11 residues. CDR3 DNA sequence: TGCACTAGGGACAGGGAAACTGAAGCTTTCTTT. This codes for CTRDRETEAFF.

This chain links TRBV7-8 with TRBJ2-1; TRBD2 aligns across 13 bases. This CDR3 comprises 16 residues. The V gene's germline CDR1 is SGHVS and CDR2 FQNEAQ. Germline trimming cut 1 base from V and 7 bases from J; bases unmatched to any gene: 4. CDR3 loop: CASSLGLAGGPNEQFF. The CDR3 region has the DNA TGTGCCAGCAGCTTAGGACTAGCGGGAGGACCGAATGAGCAGTTCTTC.

The V and J genes are TRBV19 and TRBJ1-5; tentatively, D is TRBD1 (5 bases). Deletions cut 5 bases from V and 5 bases from J, with 19 bases between. The CDR3 is made up of 16 amino acids. Germline V gene sequence: CDR1 LNHDA, CDR2 SQIVND (reference sequence). The chain's CDR3 is CASSPYPLGGYQPQHF. CDR3 coding DNA: TGTGCCAGTAGTCCTTACCCGTTGGGGGGTTATCAGCCCCAGCATTTT.

This rearrangement joins TRBV11-3 to TRBJ2-2; no clear D gene. The CDR3 sequence is 13 residues long. The germline CDR1 and CDR2 sequences are SGHNT and YENEEA. V was shortened by 6 bases and J by 1 base, with 6 bases between the two germline ends. CDR3 loop: CASSSKNTGELFF. DNA of the CDR3: TGTGCCAGCAGTTCCAAGAACACCGGGGAGCTGTTTTTT.

The V and J genes are TRBV5-4 and TRBJ2-3; TRBD2 matches 10 bases. Germline CDR1 and CDR2: SGHNT and YYREEE (reference sequence). The CDR3 length is 14 residues. Trimming removed 1 base from V and 4 bases from J; junction bases left unmatched: 0. The CDR3 is CASSLTSGADTQYF. CDR3 bases: TGTGCCAGCAGCTTGACTAGCGGGGCAGATACGCAGTATTTT. Full variable domain (remainder filled in from reference TRBV5-4 and TRBJ2-3): ETGVTQSPTHLIKTRGQQVTLRCSSQSGHNTVSWYQQALGQGPQFIFQYYREEENGRGNFPPRFSGLQFPNYSSELNVNALELDDSALYLCASSLTSGADTQYFGPGTRLTVL.

The V gene is TRBV5-1, the J gene TRBJ2-1; the match to TRBD1 covers 10 bases. The CDR3 contains 13 residues. Germline-derived CDR1 and CDR2 are SGHRS and YFSETQ. Trimming cost V 2 bases and J 14 bases; bases outside gene matches: 7. The CDR3: CASSFSGTGEEFF. The CDR3 DNA sequence: TGCGCCAGCAGCTTCTCCGGGACAGGGGAGGAGTTCTTC.

The J gene is TRBJ1-1, the V gene TRBV28; D remains unclear. This CDR3 has 13 residues. The V gene lost 5 bases and the J gene lost 11 bases, with 18 bases spanning the gap. The V gene's germline CDR1 is MDHEN and CDR2 SYDVKM. CDR3: CASSGLRGLDAFF. CDR3 nucleotides: TGTGCCAGCAGTGGTCTGAGAGGGCTCGACGCTTTCTTT.

This chain joins TRBV30 and TRBJ1-2; D gene unclear. Germline CDR1 reads GTSNPN; CDR2 reads SVGIG (reference sequence). Trimming removed 0 bases at V and 3 bases at J, with 14 bases between. The CDR3 has 15 residues. The CDR3 region has the DNA TGTGCCTGGAGTGTAGGTCGGCCATCTTACTATGGCTACACCTTC. Its translation: CAWSVGRPSYYGYTF.

The chain links TRBV7-6 to TRBJ1-6, with a possible D match to TRBD1 (6 bases). V lost 5 bases, J lost 10 bases, and 12 bases lay in between. The CDR3 sequence is 13 residues long. CDR1 and CDR2 (germline): SGHVS, FNYEAQ. In DNA form, the CDR3 reads TGTGCCAGCAGCCCACAGGGTTTCTCACCCCTCCACTTT. Residues: CASSPQGFSPLHF. The complete variable domain, with remaining parts taken from reference TRBV7-6 and TRBJ1-6, reads GAGVSQSPRYKVTKRGQDVALRCDPISGHVSLYWYRQALGQGPEFLTYFNYEAQQDKSGLPNDRFSAERPEGSISTLTIQRTEQRDSAMYRCASSPQGFSPLHFGNGTRLTVT.

This chain links TRBV28 with TRBJ1-2; TRBD1 matches at 7 bases. Germline trimming cut 2 bases from V and 3 bases from J; bases unmatched to any gene: 3. Germline CDR1 MDHEN, CDR2 SYDVKM. This CDR3 is built from 14 residues. In DNA, the CDR3 is TGTGCCAGCAGTTTAGGGACAGAGGACTATGGCTACACCTTC. Its protein product is CASSLGTEDYGYTF.

The chain recombines TRBV2 with TRBJ2-1; TRBD1 might be the D (5 bases). CDR1 and CDR2 (germline): SNHLY, FYNNEI. With 2 bases removed from V and 8 bases from J, the gap between germline ends came to 19 bases. The CDR3 covers 16 residues. The DNA of the CDR3 is TGTGCCAGCAGTGAATTGGGGCCAGAGAATGGCGATGAGCAGTTCTTC. The encoded protein is CASSELGPENGDEQFF.

V gene TRBV4-3 combines with J gene TRBJ2-3; 9 nucleotides line up with TRBD2. J gave up 3 bases and V 0 bases, and 10 bases lay outside the gene matches. The germline gives CDR1 LGHNA, CDR2 YSLEER. The CDR3 contains 18 residues. The CDR3 is CASSQDVAREGGTDTQYF. The CDR3 DNA sequence: TGCGCCAGCAGCCAAGATGTAGCGCGGGAGGGCGGGACAGATACGCAGTATTTT.

This clone was found a few times. This rearrangement joins TRBV5-4 to TRBJ1-5, with a possible D match to TRBD1 (5 bases). This CDR3 spans 15 amino acids. The V end was cut by 1 base, the J end by 3 bases, with 11 bases between. Per germline, CDR1 SGHNT and CDR2 YYREEE (reference sequence). For the CDR3, the DNA is TGTGCCAGCAGCTTGCAAGGGGAGTTCAATCAGCCCCAGCATTTT. This codes for CASSLQGEFNQPQHF.

The chain has TRBV29-1 and TRBJ1-2; possible D gene TRBD1, 6 bases. Germline V gene data show CDR1 as SQVTM and CDR2 as ANQGSEA. The CDR3 is 14 amino acids. Trimming removed 7 bases at V and 2 bases at J, with 17 bases between. The CDR3: CSGATGSPNYGYTF. CDR3 sequence (DNA): TGCAGCGGCGCTACAGGGTCCCCCAACTATGGCTACACCTTC. The entire variable domain, with the rest obtained from reference TRBV29-1 and TRBJ1-2, is as follows: SAVISQKPSRDICQRGTSLTIQCQVDSQVTMMFWYRQQPGQSLTLIATANQGSEATYESGFVIDKFPISRPNLTFSTLTVSNMSPEDSSIYLCSGATGSPNYGYTFGSGTRLTVV.

J is TRBJ1-4 and V is TRBV7-6; TRBD1 matches 7 bases. V lost 3 bases, J lost 3 bases, and 13 bases stayed unmatched. Germline V gives CDR1 SGHVS, CDR2 FNYEAQ. The CDR3 length is 18 residues. CDR3 sequence: CASSFNPFTGVSNEKLFF. CDR3 nucleotides: TGTGCCAGCAGCTTCAATCCCTTTACAGGGGTTTCTAATGAAAAACTGTTTTTT.